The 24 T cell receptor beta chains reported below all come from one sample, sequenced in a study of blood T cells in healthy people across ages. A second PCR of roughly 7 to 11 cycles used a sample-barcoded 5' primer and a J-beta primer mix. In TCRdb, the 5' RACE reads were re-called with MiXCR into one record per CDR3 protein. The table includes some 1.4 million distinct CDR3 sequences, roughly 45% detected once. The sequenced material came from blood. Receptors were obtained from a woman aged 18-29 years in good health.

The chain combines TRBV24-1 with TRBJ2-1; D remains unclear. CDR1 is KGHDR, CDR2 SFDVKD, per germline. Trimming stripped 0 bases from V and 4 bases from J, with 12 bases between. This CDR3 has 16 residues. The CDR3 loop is CATSDLRADSYNEQFF. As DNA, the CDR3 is TGTGCCACCAGTGATTTGCGGGCTGATAGTTACAATGAGCAGTTCTTC.

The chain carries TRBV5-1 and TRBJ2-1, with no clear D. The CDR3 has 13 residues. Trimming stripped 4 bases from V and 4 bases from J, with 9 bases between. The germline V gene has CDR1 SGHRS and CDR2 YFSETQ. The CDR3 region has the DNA TGCGCCAGCAGCACCGGCTGGTACAATGAGCAGTTCTTC. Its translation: CASSTGWYNEQFF.

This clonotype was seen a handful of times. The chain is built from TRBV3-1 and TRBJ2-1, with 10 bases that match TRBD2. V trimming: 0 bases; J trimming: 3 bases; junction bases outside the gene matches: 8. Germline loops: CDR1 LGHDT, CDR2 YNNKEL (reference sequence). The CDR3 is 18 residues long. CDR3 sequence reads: CASSQDLTSGQLYNEQFF. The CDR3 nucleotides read TGTGCCAGCAGCCAAGATCTGACTAGCGGGCAACTCTACAATGAGCAGTTCTTC.

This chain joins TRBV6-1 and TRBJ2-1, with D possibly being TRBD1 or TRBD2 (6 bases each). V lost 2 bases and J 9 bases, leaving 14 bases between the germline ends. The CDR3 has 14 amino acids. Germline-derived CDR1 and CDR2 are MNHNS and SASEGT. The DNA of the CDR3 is TGTGCCAGCAGTGAACGACGGGGGCCGGGTGAGCAGTTCTTC. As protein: CASSERRGPGEQFF.

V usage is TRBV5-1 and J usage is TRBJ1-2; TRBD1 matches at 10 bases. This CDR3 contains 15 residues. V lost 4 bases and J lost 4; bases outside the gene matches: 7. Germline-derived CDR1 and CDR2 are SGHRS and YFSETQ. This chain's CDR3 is CASSPETGGPYGYTF. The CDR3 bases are TGCGCCAGCAGCCCGGAGACAGGGGGCCCCTATGGCTACACCTTC.

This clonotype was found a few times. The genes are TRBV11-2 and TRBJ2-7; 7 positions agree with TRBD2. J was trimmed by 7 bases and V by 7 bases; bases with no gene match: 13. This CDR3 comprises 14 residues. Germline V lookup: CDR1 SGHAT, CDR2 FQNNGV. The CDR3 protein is CASKLAAGNNEQYF. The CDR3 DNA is TGTGCCAGCAAGCTAGCAGCGGGAAACAATGAGCAGTACTTC.

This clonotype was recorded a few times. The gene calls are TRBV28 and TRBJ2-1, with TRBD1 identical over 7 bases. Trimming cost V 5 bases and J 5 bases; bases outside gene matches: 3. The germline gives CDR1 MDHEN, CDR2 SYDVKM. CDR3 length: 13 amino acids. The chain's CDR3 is CASSIDRDNEQFF. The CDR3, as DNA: TGTGCCAGCAGTATTGACAGGGACAATGAGCAGTTCTTC. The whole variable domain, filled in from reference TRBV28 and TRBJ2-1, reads DVKVTQSSRYLVKRTGEKVFLECVQDMDHENMFWYRQDPGLGLRLIYFSYDVKMKEKGDIPEGYSVSREKKERFSLILESASTNQTSMYLCASSIDRDNEQFFGPGTRLTVL.

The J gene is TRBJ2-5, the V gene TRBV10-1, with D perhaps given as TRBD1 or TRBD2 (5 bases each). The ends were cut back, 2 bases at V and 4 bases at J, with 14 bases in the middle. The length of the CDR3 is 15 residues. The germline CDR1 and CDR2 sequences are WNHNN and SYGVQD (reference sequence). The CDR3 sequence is CASSEGARAPETQYF. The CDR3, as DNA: TGCGCCAGCAGTGAGGGGGCGCGGGCCCCAGAGACCCAGTACTTC.

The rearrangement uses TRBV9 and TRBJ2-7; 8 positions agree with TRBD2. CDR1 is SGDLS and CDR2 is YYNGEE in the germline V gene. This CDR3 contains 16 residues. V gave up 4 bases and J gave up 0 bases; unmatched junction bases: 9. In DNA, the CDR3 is TGTGCCAGCAGCCCCTCGGGGGGGGCAGGCTCCTACGAGCAGTACTTC. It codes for CASSPSGGAGSYEQYF.

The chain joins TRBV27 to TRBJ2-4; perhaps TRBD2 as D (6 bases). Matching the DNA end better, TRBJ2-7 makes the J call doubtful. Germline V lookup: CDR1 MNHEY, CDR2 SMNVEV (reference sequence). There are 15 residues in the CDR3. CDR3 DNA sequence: TGTGCCAGCAGTATCTCCGTTTGGCGGGACTACGAGCAGTACTTC. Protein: CASSISVWRDYEQYF.

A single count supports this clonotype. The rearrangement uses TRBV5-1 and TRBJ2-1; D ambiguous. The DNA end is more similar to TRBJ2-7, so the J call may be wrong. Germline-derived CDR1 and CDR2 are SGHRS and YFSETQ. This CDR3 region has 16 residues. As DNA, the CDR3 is TGCGCCAGCAGCGTTCAATTACAGAAATCCTACAATGAGCAGTACTTC. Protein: CASSVQLQKSYNEQYF.

DNA of the CDR3: TGTGCCAGCACGACAGGGGGGGACACAGATACGCAGTATTTT. Its protein product is CASTTGGDTDTQYF. The chain uses TRBV27 and TRBJ2-3, with 9 bases lining up with TRBD1. The germline V gene encodes CDR1 MNHEY and CDR2 SMNVEV (reference sequence). J lost 2 bases, V lost 7 bases, and 4 bases had no gene match. The CDR3 sequence is 14 residues long.

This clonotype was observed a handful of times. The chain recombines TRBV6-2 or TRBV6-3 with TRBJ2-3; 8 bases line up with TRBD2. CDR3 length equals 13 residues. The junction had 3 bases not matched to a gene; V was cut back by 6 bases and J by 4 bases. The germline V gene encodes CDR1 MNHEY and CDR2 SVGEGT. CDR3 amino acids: CASRSAGADTQYF. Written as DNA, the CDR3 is TGTGCCAGCAGATCAGCGGGAGCAGATACGCAGTATTTT.

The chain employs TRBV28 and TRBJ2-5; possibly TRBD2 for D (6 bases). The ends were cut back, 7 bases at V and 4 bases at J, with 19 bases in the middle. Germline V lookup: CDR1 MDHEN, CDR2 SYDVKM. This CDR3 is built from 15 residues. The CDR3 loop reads CASTGSNEVRETQYF. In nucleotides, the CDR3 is TGTGCCAGCACCGGGAGTAACGAGGTGCGAGAGACCCAGTACTTC. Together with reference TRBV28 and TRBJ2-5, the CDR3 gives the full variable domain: DVKVTQSSRYLVKRTGEKVFLECVQDMDHENMFWYRQDPGLGLRLIYFSYDVKMKEKGDIPEGYSVSREKKERFSLILESASTNQTSMYLCASTGSNEVRETQYFGPGTRLLVL.

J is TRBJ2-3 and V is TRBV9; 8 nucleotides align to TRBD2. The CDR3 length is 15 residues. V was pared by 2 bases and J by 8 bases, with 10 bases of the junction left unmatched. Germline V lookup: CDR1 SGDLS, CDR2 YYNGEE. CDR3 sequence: CASSVSPGLEGTQYF. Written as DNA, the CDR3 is TGTGCCAGCAGCGTTAGTCCGGGACTAGAGGGTACGCAGTATTTT. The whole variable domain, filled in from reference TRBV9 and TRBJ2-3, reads DSGVTQTPKHLITATGQRVTLRCSPRSGDLSVYWYQQSLDQGLQFLIQYYNGEERAKGNILERFSAQQFPDLHSELNLSSLELGDSALYFCASSVSPGLEGTQYFGPGTRLTVL.

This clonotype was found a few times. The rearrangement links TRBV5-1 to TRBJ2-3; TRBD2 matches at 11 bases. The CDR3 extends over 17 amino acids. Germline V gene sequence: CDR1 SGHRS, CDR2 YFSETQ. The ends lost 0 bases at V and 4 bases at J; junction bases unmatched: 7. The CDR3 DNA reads TGCGCCAGCAGCTTGGCCGTAGCGGGGGGGCTTGCAGATACGCAGTATTTT. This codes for CASSLAVAGGLADTQYF.

The DNA of the CDR3 is TGCGCCAGCAGCTTGGAAAACGGGGGGGCGAGGGAGCAGTACTTC. Amino acid sequence: CASSLENGGAREQYF. The chain combines TRBV5-1 with TRBJ2-5; the match to TRBD2 covers 8 bases. Germline lookup yields CDR1 SGHRS and CDR2 YFSETQ. The CDR3 has 15 amino acids. The junction had 12 bases not matched to a gene; V was cut back by 0 bases and J by 11 bases.

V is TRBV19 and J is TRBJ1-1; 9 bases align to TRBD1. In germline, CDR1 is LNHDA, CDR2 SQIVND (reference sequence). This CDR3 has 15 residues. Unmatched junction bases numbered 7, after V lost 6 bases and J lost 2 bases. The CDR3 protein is CASRKGQGVNTEAFF. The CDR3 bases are TGTGCCAGTAGGAAGGGACAGGGAGTAAACACTGAAGCTTTCTTT. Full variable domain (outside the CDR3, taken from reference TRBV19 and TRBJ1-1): DGGITQSPKYLFRKEGQNVTLSCEQNLNHDAMYWYRQDPGQGLRLIYYSQIVNDFQKGDIAEGYSVSREKKESFPLTVTSAQKNPTAFYLCASRKGQGVNTEAFFGQGTRLTVV.

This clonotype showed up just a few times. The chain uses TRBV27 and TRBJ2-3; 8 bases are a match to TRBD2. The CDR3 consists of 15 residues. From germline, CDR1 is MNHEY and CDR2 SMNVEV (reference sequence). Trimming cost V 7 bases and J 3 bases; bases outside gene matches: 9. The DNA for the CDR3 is TGTGCCAGCACAATGCGGGGGGCGCGGACAGATACGCAGTATTTT. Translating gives CASTMRGARTDTQYF.

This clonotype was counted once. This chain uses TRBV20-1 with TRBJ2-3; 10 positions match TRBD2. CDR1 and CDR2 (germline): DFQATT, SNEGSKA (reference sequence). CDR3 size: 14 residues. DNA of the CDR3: TGCGGGGCTAGCGGGAGAGTTGGGGCAGATACGCAGTATTTT. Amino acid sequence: CGASGRVGADTQYF.

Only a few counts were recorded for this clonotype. The CDR3 DNA sequence: TGCAGTGCTAGAGAGCTCGGGACGGGCGATACGCAGTATTTT. It yields the protein CSARELGTGDTQYF. This chain connects TRBV20-1 to TRBJ2-3; D could derive from TRBD1 or TRBD2 (5 bases each). Per germline, CDR1 DFQATT and CDR2 SNEGSKA (reference sequence). V lost 0 bases and J lost 6, with 13 bases in between. The CDR3 sequence is 14 residues long.

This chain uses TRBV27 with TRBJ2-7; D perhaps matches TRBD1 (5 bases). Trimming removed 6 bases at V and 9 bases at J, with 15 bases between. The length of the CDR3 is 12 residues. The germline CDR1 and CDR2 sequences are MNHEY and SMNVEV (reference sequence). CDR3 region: CASSTWQGPQYF. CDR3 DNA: TGTGCCAGCAGCACCTGGCAGGGCCCGCAGTACTTC.

The CDR3 sequence: CSAFPGGDGGYTF. DNA of the CDR3: TGCAGTGCTTTTCCGGGAGGGGACGGTGGTTACACCTTC. This chain links TRBV20-1 with TRBJ1-2; a possible D gene is TRBD1 (5 bases). Deletions cut 5 bases from V and 11 bases from J, with 21 bases between. The CDR3 extends over 13 amino acids. CDR1 and CDR2 (germline): DFQATT, SNEGSKA (reference sequence).

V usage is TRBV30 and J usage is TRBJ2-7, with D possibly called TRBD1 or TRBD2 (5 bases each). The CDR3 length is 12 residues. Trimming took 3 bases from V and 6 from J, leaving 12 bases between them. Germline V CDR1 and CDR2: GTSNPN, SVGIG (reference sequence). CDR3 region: CAWRPAGSEQYF. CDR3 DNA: TGTGCCTGGAGGCCAGCAGGGAGCGAGCAGTACTTC.